The 3 T cell receptor beta chains below come from one sample, sequenced in a study of spatial heterogeneity in lung cancer. General observations from the study: Counts of expanded intratumoral alpha and beta TCRs tracked tumor mutation counts.

Their specific antigens are unknown. The time point: sample taken at primary tumor resection. Using its own MiXCR run on the 5' RACE reads, TCRdb lists one record per CDR3 protein. The sample carries around 18,000 distinct CDR3 sequences, roughly 9% recorded once. This specimen consisted of lung tumor tissue, obtained at surgery. Every receptor here comes from a female donor with early-stage non-small cell lung cancer.

This clonotype was detected a few times. A library prepared for alpha chains yielded this beta chain as an off-target read; its size is of little meaning. This sequence joins TRBV11-3 and TRBJ2-5; D gene ambiguous. Trimming removed 6 bases from V and 2 bases from J, with 10 bases in between. This CDR3 comprises 13 residues. Germline lookup yields CDR1 SGHNT and CDR2 YENEEA. CDR3 residues: CASSGERQETQYF. CDR3 nucleotide sequence: TGTGCCAGCAGTGGAGAAAGGCAAGAGACCCAGTACTTC.

There are a few counts of this clonotype. This beta chain lies outside the target of a library built for alpha chains; its clone size means little. V gene TRBV6-2 or TRBV6-3 combines with J gene TRBJ1-5; 10 nucleotides agree with TRBD1. The germline V gene has CDR1 MNHEY and CDR2 SVGEGT. Germline trimming cut 6 bases from V and 1 base from J; bases unmatched to any gene: 12. The CDR3 sequence is 18 residues long. CDR3 amino acids: CASRRQGAGTMSNQPQHF. In DNA, the CDR3 is TGTGCCAGCAGACGACAGGGGGCAGGGACGATGAGCAATCAGCCCCAGCATTTT.

In its sample, this clonotype was seen a few times. This beta chain is an unintended read in a library built for alpha chains; its size means little. This sequence joins TRBV20-1 and TRBJ2-1; perhaps TRBD2 as D (6 bases). Trimming removed 6 bases at V and 6 bases at J, with 21 bases between. This CDR3 contains 15 residues. Germline assignment: CDR1 DFQATT and CDR2 SNEGSKA (reference sequence). The CDR3 reads CSARPGTPLVNEQFF. The CDR3 nucleotides read TGCAGTGCGAGACCCGGGACTCCCCTGGTCAATGAGCAGTTCTTC.